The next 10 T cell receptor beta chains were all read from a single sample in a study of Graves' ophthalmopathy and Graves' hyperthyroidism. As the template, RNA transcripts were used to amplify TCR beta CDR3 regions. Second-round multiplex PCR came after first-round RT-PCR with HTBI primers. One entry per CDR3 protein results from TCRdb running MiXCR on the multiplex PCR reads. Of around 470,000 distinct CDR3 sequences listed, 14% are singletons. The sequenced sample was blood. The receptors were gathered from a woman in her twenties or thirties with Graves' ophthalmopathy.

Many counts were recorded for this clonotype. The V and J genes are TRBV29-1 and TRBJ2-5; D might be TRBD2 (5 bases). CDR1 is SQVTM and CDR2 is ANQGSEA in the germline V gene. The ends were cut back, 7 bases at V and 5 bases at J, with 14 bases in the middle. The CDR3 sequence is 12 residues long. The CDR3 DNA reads TGCAGCGCCGGTGGAGGCTCGGAGACCCAGTACTTC. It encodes CSAGGGSETQYF.

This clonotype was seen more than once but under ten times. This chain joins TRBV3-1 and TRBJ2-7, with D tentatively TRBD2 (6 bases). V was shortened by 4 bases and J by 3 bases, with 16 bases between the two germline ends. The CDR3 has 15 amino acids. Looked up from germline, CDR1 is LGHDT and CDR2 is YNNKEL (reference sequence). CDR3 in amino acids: CASSPSGTLSYEQYF. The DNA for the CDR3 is TGTGCCAGCAGCCCGTCCGGGACTCTTAGCTACGAGCAGTACTTC.

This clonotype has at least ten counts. The DNA of the CDR3 is TGTGCCTGGAGTGTAAGCAACACTGAAGCTTTCTTT. Amino acid sequence: CAWSVSNTEAFF. This chain links TRBV30 with TRBJ1-1; D gene ambiguous. This CDR3 comprises 12 residues. Trimming left V 0 bases short and J 2 bases short, with 4 bases between. CDR1 and CDR2 (germline): GTSNPN, SVGIG (reference sequence).

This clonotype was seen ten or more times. CDR3 residues: CASSNQGQNSYEQYF. For the CDR3, the DNA is TGTGCCAGCAGTAACCAAGGACAGAACTCTTACGAGCAGTACTTC. The chain joins TRBV27 to TRBJ2-7; weak D call: TRBD1 (6 bases). The V end lost 5 bases, the J end lost 4 bases, and 18 bases lay between the germline ends. Germline loops: CDR1 MNHEY, CDR2 SMNVEV (reference sequence). This CDR3 is 15 amino acids long.

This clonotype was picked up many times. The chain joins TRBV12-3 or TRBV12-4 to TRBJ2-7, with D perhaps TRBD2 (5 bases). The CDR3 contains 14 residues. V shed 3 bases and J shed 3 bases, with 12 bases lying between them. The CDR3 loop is CASSFGGSNYEQYF. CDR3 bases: TGTGCCAGCAGTTTTGGAGGTTCCAACTACGAGCAGTACTTC.

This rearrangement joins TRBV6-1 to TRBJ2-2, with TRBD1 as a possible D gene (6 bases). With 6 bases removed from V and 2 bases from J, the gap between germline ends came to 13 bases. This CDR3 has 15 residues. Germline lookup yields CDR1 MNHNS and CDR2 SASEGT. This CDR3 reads CASSSGHGNTGELFF. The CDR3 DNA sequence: TGTGCCAGCAGCTCGGGACACGGAAACACCGGGGAGCTGTTTTTT.

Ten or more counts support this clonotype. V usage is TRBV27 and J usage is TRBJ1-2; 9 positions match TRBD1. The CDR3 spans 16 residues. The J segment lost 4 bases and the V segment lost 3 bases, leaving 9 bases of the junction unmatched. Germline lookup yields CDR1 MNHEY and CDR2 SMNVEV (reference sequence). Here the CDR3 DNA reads TGTGCCAGCAGTTTCTTGGGACAGGGTGTTGGCTATGGCTACACCTTC. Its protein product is CASSFLGQGVGYGYTF.

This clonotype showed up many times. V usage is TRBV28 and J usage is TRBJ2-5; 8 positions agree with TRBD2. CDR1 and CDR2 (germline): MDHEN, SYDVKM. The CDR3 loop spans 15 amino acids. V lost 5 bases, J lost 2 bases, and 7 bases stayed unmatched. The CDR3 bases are TGTGCCAGCAGTCCCGCTAGCGGGCAGCAAGAGACCCAGTACTTC. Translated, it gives CASSPASGQQETQYF.

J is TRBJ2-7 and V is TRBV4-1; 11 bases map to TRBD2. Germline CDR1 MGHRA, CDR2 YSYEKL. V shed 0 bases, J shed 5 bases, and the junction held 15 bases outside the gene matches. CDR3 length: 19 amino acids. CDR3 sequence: CASSQDPELAGAGTDEQYF. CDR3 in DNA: TGCGCCAGCAGCCAAGATCCCGAACTAGCGGGGGCTGGTACCGACGAGCAGTACTTC.

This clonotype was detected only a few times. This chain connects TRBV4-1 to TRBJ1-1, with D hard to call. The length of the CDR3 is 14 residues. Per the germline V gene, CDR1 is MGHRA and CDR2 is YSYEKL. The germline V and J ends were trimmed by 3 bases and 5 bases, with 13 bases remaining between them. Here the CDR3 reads CASSQRQSLTEAFF. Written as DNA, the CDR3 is TGCGCCAGCAGCCAGCGGCAGTCCCTAACTGAAGCTTTCTTT.